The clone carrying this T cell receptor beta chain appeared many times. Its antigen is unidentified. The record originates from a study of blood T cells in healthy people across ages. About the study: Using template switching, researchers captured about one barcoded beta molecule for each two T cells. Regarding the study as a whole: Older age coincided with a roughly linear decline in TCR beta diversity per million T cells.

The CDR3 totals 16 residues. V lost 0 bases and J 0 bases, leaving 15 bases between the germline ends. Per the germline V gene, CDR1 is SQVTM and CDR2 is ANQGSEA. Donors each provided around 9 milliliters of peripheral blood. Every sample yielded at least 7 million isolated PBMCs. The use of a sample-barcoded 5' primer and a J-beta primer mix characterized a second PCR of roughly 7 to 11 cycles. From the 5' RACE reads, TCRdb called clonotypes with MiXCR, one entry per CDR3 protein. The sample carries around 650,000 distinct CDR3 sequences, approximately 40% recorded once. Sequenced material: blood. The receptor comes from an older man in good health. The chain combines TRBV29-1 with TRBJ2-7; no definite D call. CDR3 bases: TGCAGCGTTGAAGACCCCGACAAACCCCGCTCCTACGAGCAGTACTTC. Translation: CSVEDPDKPRSYEQYF.